One sample yielded the 11 T cell receptor beta chains listed below, sequenced in a study of patients and donors after allogeneic stem cell transplantation. Via MiXCR, TCRdb re-called the RT-PCR reads, giving one row per CDR3 protein. The top ten hold 11% of the sample, which has 200,000 to 250,000 distinct CDR3 sequences, 11% to 15% seen once. Sequenced sample: blood, either unsorted or a sorted T cell fraction (not recorded which). The origin of the receptors is a human donor who was either an allogeneic HSCT recipient or a stem cell or donor lymphocyte infusion donor (not recorded which). It is not recorded whose cells these are; they may come from a transplant donor.

This clonotype was counted at least ten times. The chain has TRBV3-1 and TRBJ2-3, with D perhaps assigned TRBD1 or TRBD2 (5 bases each). The CDR3 contains 15 residues. Germline CDR1 LGHDT, CDR2 YNNKEL (reference sequence). V gave up 5 bases and J gave up 5 bases, with 17 bases separating them. For the CDR3, the DNA is TGTGCCAGCAGCTCATCCGGGACCCGGGGAGATACGCAGTATTTT. This codes for CASSSSGTRGDTQYF.

This chain uses TRBV7-2 with TRBJ2-7; D ambiguous. The CDR3 runs 14 residues. V lost 3 bases, J lost 6 bases, and 15 bases lay in between. Germline loops: CDR1 SGHTA, CDR2 FQGNSA. CDR3: CASSLVGLRGEQYF. CDR3 nucleotide sequence: TGTGCCAGCAGCTTGGTCGGATTACGCGGCGAGCAGTACTTC.

This clonotype was counted between two and nine times. The CDR3: CASSRGGRDYEQYF. CDR3 nucleotide sequence: TGTGCCAGCAGCCGAGGGGGTAGAGACTACGAGCAGTACTTC. This sequence joins TRBV7-2 and TRBJ2-7, with a possible D match to TRBD1 (6 bases). This CDR3 is built from 14 residues. Germline-derived CDR1 and CDR2 are SGHTA and FQGNSA. V lost 5 bases and J lost 3, with 14 bases in between.

There are a few counts of this clonotype. The V gene is TRBV9, the J gene TRBJ1-3; D unclear. V was shortened by 2 bases and J by 0 bases, with 9 bases between the two germline ends. CDR1 SGDLS and CDR2 YYNGEE come from the germline V gene. The length of the CDR3 is 15 residues. The CDR3 DNA reads TGTGCCAGCAGCGTCGGGCCGAGCTCTGGAAACACCATATATTTT. It yields the protein CASSVGPSSGNTIYF.

The rearrangement links TRBV20-1 to TRBJ2-1, with 9 positions matching TRBD2. V trimming: 6 bases; J trimming: 0 bases; junction bases outside the gene matches: 6. Germline V gene data show CDR1 as DFQATT and CDR2 as SNEGSKA (reference sequence). The CDR3 extends over 15 amino acids. The DNA of the CDR3 is TGCAGTGCCAGCGGGGGGCCTAGCTCCTACAATGAGCAGTTCTTC. Translated, it gives CSASGGPSSYNEQFF.

The chain links TRBV5-1 to TRBJ1-1, with TRBD1 identical over 7 bases. The germline gives CDR1 SGHRS, CDR2 YFSETQ. This CDR3 comprises 15 residues. Trimming at V came to 3 bases and at J to 0 bases, leaving 5 bases not matched to a gene. Written as DNA, the CDR3 is TGCGCCAGCAGCTGGGCGGGACAGATGAACACTGAAGCTTTCTTT. This translates into CASSWAGQMNTEAFF. Full variable domain (remainder filled in from reference TRBV5-1 and TRBJ1-1): KAGVTQTPRYLIKTRGQQVTLSCSPISGHRSVSWYQQTPGQGLQFLFEYFSETQRNKGNFPGRFSGRQFSNSRSEMNVSTLELGDSALYLCASSWAGQMNTEAFFGQGTRLTVV.

CDR3 bases: TGTGCCAGCAGTTGGAAAATGGGACAAGAAGCTTTCTTT. As protein: CASSWKMGQEAFF. The rearrangement joins TRBV6-5 to TRBJ1-1; a weak D match, TRBD1 (6 bases). CDR1 is MNHEY and CDR2 is SVGAGI in the germline V gene. Trimming removed 4 bases at V and 8 bases at J, with 14 bases between. The CDR3 runs to 13 residues.

This clonotype has a count of ten or more. The chain combines TRBV9 with TRBJ2-1, with 13 bases matching TRBD2. CDR1 and CDR2 from the germline V gene are SGDLS and YYNGEE. The CDR3 totals 18 residues. V was clipped by 4 bases and J by 4 bases; unmatched bases: 11. The CDR3 region is CASSSSTSGGARYNEQFF. CDR3 coding DNA: TGTGCCAGCAGCTCCTCTACTAGCGGGGGGGCCCGGTACAATGAGCAGTTCTTC.

The V gene is TRBV4-3, the J gene TRBJ2-3; 13 bases fit TRBD2. After removal of 1 base from V and 5 bases from J, the junction contained 3 bases not matched to a gene. Germline V gene data show CDR1 as LGHNA and CDR2 as YSLEER. The CDR3 is made up of 16 amino acids. The CDR3 nucleotides are TGCGCCAGCAGCCAAGGACTAGCGGGGGGAGGAGATACGCAGTATTTT. This encodes CASSQGLAGGGDTQYF.

This clonotype was seen a handful of times. The gene calls are TRBV7-2 and TRBJ2-5, with D unresolved. Germline assignment: CDR1 SGHTA and CDR2 FQGNSA. V was clipped by 5 bases and J by 2 bases, with 15 bases between them. The CDR3 totals 15 residues. This CDR3 is CASSPRWTRQETQYF. In DNA form, the CDR3 reads TGTGCCAGCAGCCCCCGTTGGACGCGACAAGAGACCCAGTACTTC.

This clonotype was detected many times. V usage is TRBV20-1 and J usage is TRBJ1-6; 9 bases map to TRBD1. The CDR3 consists of 15 residues. Germline CDR1 DFQATT, CDR2 SNEGSKA (reference sequence). Trimming removed 0 bases from V and 7 bases from J; junction bases left unmatched: 4. CDR3 sequence (DNA): TGCAGTGCTAGAGATTTCGGGACAGGGAATTCACCCCTCCACTTT. Its protein product is CSARDFGTGNSPLHF.